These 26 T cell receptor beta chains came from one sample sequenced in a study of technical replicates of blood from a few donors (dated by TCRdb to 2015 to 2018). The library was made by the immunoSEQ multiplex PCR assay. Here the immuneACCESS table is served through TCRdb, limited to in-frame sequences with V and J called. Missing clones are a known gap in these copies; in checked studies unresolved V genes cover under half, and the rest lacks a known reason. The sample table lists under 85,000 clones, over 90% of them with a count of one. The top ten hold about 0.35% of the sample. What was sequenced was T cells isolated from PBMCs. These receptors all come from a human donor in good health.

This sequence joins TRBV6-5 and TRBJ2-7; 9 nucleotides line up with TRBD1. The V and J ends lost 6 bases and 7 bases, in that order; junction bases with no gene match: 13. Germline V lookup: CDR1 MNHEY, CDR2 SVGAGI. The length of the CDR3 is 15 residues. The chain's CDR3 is CASSSLLDRGGEQYF. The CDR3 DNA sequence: TGTGCCAGCAGCTCCTTATTGGACAGGGGCGGGGAGCAGTACTTC.

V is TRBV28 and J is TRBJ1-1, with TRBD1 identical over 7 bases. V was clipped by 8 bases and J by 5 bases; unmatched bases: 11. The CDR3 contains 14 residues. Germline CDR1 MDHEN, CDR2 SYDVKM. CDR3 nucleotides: TGTGCCAGCTTTCGGACAGGTGAAAGGACTGAAGCTTTCTTT. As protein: CASFRTGERTEAFF.

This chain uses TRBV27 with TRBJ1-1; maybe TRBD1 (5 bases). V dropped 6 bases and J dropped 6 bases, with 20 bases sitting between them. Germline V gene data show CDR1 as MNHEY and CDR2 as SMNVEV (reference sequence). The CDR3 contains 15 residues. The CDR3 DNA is TGTGCCAGCAGGCTTTATTACCAGGGATTCCCTGAAGCTTTCTTT. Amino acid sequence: CASRLYYQGFPEAFF.

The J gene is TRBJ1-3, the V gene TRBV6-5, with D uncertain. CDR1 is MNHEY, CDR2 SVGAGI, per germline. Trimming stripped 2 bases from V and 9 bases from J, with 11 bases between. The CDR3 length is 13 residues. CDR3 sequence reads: CASSYARSGTIYF. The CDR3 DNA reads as TGTGCCAGCAGTTACGCCCGATCGGGCACCATATATTTT.

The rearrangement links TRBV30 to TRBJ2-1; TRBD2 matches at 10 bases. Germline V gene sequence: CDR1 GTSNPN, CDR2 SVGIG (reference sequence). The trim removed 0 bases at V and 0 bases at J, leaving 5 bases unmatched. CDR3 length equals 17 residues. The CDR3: CAWSVGLAWSSYNEQFF. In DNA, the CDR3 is TGTGCCTGGAGTGTGGGACTAGCGTGGAGCTCCTACAATGAGCAGTTCTTC.

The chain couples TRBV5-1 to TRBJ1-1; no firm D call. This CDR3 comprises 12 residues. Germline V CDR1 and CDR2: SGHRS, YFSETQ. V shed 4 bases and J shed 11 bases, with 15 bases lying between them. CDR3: CASSLSGTQAFF. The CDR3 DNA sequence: TGCGCCAGCAGCCTCTCAGGCACGCAGGCTTTCTTT.

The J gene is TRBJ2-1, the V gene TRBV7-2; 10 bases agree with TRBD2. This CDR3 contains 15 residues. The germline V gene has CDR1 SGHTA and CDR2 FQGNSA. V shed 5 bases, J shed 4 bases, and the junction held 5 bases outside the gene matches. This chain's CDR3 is CASSRMTSGYNEQFF. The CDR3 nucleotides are TGTGCCAGCAGCCGGATGACTAGCGGGTACAATGAGCAGTTCTTC.

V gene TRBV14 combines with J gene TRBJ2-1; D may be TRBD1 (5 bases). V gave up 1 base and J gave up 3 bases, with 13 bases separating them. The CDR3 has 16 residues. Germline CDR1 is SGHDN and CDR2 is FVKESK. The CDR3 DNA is TGTGCCAGCAGCCAAGGTGCAGGGCGGTTCTACAATGAGCAGTTCTTC. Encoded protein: CASSQGAGRFYNEQFF.

Written as DNA, the CDR3 is TGTGCCAGCAGCCTACGCGGGAGCTACGAGCAGTACTTC. It yields the protein CASSLRGSYEQYF. The V call is TRBV14, the J call TRBJ2-7; 7 nucleotides agree with TRBD2. The germline V gene encodes CDR1 SGHDN and CDR2 FVKESK. V dropped 4 bases and J dropped 3; count of bases not matched to a gene: 3. This CDR3 is 13 amino acids long.

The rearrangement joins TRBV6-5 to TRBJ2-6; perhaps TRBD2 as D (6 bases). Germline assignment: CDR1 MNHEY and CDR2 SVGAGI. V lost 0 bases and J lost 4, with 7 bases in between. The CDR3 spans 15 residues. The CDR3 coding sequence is TGTGCCAGCAGTTACTCGGGGGGAGGGGCCAACGTCCTGACTTTC. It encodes CASSYSGGGANVLTF.

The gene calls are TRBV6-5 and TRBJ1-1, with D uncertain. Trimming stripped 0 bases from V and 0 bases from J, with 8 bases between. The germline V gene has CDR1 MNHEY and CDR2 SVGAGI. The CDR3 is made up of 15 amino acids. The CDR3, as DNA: TGTGCCAGCAGTTACTCGATCGGGATGAACACTGAAGCTTTCTTT. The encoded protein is CASSYSIGMNTEAFF.

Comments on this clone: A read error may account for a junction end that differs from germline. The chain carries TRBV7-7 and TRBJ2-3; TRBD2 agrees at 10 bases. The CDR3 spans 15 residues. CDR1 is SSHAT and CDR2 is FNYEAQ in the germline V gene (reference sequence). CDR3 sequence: CASSSGTSVTDTQYF. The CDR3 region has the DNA TGTGCTAGCAGCTCCGGGACTAGCGTTACAGATACGCAGTATTTT.

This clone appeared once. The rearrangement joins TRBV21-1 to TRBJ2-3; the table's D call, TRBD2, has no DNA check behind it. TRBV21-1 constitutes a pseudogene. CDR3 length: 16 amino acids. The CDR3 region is CASSKAQLAGEDTQYF. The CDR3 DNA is TGTGCCAGCAGCAAAGCGCAACTAGCGGGAGAAGATACGCAGTATTTT.

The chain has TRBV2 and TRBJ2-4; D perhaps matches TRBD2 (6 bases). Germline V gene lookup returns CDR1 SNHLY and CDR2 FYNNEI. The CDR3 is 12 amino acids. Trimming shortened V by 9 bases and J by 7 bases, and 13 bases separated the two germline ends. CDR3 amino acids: CARRDSLNIQYF. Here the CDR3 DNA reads TGTGCCAGGCGGGACTCTTTGAACATTCAGTACTTC. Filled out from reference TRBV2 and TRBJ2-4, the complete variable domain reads EPEVTQTPSHQVTQMGQEVILRCVPISNHLYFYWYRQILGQKVEFLVSFYNNEISEKSEIFDDQFSVERPDGSNFTLKIRSTKLEDSAMYFCARRDSLNIQYFGAGTRLSVL.

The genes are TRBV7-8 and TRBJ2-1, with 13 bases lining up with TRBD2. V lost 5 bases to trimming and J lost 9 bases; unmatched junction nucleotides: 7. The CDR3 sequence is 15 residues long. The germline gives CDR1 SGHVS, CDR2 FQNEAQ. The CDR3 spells CASSDGLAGVLEQFF. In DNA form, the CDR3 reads TGTGCCAGCAGCGATGGACTAGCGGGAGTTCTTGAGCAGTTCTTC.

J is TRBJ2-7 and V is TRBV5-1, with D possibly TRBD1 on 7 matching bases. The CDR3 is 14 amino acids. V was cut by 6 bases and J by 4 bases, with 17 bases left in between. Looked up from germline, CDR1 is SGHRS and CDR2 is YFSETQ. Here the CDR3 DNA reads TGCGCCAGCAAGGTCGGCAGGGGGGCGTACGAGCAGTACTTC. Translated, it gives CASKVGRGAYEQYF.

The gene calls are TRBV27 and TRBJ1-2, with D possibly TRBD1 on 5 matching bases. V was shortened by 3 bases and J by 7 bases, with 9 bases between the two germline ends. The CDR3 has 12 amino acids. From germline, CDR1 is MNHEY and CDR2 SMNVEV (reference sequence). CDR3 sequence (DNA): TGTGCCAGCAGTTTTGGGGGGAGTGGCTACACCTTC. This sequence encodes CASSFGGSGYTF.

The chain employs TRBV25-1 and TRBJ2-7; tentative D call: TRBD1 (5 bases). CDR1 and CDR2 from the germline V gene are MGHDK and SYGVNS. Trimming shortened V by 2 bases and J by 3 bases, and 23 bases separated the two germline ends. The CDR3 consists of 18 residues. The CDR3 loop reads CASSENVPGETVNYEQYF. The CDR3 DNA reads TGTGCCAGCAGTGAAAATGTCCCAGGAGAGACAGTCAACTACGAGCAGTACTTC.

The CDR3 loop is CATSRERMTLQETQYF. DNA of the CDR3: TGTGCCACCAGCAGAGAAAGGATGACTCTTCAAGAGACCCAGTACTTC. The chain links TRBV15 to TRBJ2-5, with unresolved D. CDR1 LNHNV and CDR2 YYDKDF come from the germline V gene (reference sequence). This CDR3 has 16 residues. V was shortened by 0 bases and J by 2 bases, with 13 bases between the two germline ends. The full variable domain, its missing parts supplied by reference TRBV15 and TRBJ2-5, is DAMVIQNPRYQVTQFGKPVTLSCSQTLNHNVMYWYQQKSSQAPKLLFHYYDKDFNNEADTPDNFQSRRPNTSFCFLDIRSPGLGDTAMYLCATSRERMTLQETQYFGPGTRLLVL.

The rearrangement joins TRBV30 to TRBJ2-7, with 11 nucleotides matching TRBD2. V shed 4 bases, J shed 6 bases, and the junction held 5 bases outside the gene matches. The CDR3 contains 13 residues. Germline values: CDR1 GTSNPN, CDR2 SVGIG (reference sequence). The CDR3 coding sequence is TGTGCCTGGACGGTGGGGACTAGCGGCGAGCAGTACTTC. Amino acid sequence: CAWTVGTSGEQYF.

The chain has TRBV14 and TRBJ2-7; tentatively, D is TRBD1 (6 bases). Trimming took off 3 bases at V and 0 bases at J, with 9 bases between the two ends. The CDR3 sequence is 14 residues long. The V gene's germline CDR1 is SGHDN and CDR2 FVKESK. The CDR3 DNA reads TGTGCCAGCAGCCATCGACAGGTCTCCTACGAGCAGTACTTC. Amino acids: CASSHRQVSYEQYF.

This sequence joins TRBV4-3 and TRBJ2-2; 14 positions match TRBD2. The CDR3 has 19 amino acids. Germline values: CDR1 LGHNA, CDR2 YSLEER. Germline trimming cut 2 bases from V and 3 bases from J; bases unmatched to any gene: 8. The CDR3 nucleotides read TGCGCCAGCAGCCAAAGGACTAGCGGGAGGATGATCGACACCGGGGAGCTGTTTTTT. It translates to CASSQRTSGRMIDTGELFF.

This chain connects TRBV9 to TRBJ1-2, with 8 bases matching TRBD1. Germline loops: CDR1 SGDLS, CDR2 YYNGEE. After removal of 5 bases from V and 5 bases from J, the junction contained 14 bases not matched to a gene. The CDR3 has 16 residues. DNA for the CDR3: TGTGCCAGCAGTGGACATAGGGATCAGGGGGCATATGGCTACACCTTC. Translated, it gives CASSGHRDQGAYGYTF.

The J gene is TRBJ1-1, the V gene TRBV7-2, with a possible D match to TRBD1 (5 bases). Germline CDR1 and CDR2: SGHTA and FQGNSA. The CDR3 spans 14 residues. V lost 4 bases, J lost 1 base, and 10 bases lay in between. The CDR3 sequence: CASSSGLTNTEAFF. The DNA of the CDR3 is TGTGCCAGCAGCTCGGGACTTACGAACACTGAAGCTTTCTTT. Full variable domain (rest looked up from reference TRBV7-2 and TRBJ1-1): GAGVSQSPSNKVTEKGKDVELRCDPISGHTALYWYRQSLGQGLEFLIYFQGNSAPDKSGLPSDRFSAERTGGSVSTLTIQRTQQEDSAVYLCASSSGLTNTEAFFGQGTRLTVV.

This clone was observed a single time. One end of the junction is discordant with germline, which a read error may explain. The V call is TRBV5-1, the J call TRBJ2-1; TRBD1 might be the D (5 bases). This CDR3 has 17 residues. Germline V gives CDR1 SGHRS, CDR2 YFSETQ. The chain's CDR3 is CASTLVSGRNPIDEQFF. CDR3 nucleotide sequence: TGCGCCAGCACCTTGGTGTCAGGGCGGAACCCCATCGATGAGCAGTTCTTC.

In nucleotides, the CDR3 is TGTGCCAGCAGCCTAACAGGGATCATGAACACTGAAGCTTTCTTT. Encoded protein: CASSLTGIMNTEAFF. The chain uses TRBV6-6 and TRBJ1-1; D may be TRBD1 (6 bases). The CDR3 is 15 amino acids. In germline, CDR1 is MNHNY, CDR2 SVGAGI (reference sequence). Trimming left V 6 bases short and J 0 bases short, with 14 bases between.